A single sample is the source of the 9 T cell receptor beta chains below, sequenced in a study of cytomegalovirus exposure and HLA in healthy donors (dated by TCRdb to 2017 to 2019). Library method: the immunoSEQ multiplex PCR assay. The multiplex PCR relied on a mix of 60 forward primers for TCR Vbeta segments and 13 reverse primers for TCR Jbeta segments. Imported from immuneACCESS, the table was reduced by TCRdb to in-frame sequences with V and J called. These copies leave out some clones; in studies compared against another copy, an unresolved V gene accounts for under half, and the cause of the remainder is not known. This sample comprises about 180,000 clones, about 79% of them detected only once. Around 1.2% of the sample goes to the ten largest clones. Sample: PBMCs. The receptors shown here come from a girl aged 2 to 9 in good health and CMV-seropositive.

CDR3 amino acids: CASLGQDGETQYF. In DNA form, the CDR3 reads TGCGCCAGCTTAGGACAGGACGGGGAGACCCAGTACTTC. The chain is built from TRBV5-1 and TRBJ2-5; TRBD1 agrees at 7 bases. Germline trimming cut 7 bases from V and 5 bases from J; bases unmatched to any gene: 8. Germline V lookup: CDR1 SGHRS, CDR2 YFSETQ. The CDR3 runs to 13 residues.

CDR3 sequence reads: CATSVSDIQYF. CDR3 bases: TGTGCCACCTCAGTCAGTGACATTCAGTACTTC. The rearrangement joins TRBV15 to TRBJ2-4; D ambiguous. The CDR3 has 11 amino acids. V shed 8 bases and J shed 8 bases, with 10 bases lying between them. Germline CDR1 LNHNV, CDR2 YYDKDF (reference sequence).

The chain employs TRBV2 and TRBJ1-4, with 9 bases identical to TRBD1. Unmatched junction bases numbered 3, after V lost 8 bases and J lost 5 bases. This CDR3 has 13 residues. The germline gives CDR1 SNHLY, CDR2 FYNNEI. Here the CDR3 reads CASQTGGNEKLFF. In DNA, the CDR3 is TGTGCCAGCCAGACAGGGGGGAATGAAAAACTGTTTTTT.

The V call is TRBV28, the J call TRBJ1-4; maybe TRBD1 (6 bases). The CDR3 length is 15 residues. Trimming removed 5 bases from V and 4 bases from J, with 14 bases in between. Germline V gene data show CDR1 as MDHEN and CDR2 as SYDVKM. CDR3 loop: CASSLPDSSNEKLFF. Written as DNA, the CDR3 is TGTGCCAGCAGTCTCCCGGACAGCAGTAATGAAAAACTGTTTTTT.

CDR3 residues: CASRSPGQGGSNYGYTF. The CDR3 DNA sequence: TGCGCCAGCAGATCGCCCGGACAGGGGGGTTCCAACTATGGCTACACCTTC. This rearrangement joins TRBV5-1 to TRBJ1-2; 10 bases fit TRBD1. Germline CDR1 and CDR2: SGHRS and YFSETQ. The CDR3 is 17 amino acids. Trimming cost V 5 bases and J 2 bases; bases outside gene matches: 12.

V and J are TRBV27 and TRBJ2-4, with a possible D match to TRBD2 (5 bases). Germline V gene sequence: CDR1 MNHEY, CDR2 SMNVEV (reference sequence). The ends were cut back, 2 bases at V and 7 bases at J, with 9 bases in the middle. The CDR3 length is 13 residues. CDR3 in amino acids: CASSLIPGNIQYF. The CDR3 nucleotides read TGTGCCAGCAGTTTAATCCCGGGGAACATTCAGTACTTC.

CDR3 bases: TGTGCCAGCAGTCAAAATACAGGGAGGGGTCAGCCCCAGCATTTT. It yields the protein CASSQNTGRGQPQHF. The chain has TRBV27 and TRBJ1-5; weak D call: TRBD1 (6 bases). This CDR3 comprises 15 residues. V was pared by 5 bases and J by 6 bases, with 17 bases between. Germline CDR1 and CDR2: MNHEY and SMNVEV (reference sequence).

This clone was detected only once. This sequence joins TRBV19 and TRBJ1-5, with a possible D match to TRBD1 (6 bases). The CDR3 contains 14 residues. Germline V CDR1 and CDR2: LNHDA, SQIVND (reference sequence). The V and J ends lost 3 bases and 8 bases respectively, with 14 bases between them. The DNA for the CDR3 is TGTGCCAGTAGTATGAGGACAGTAAGAGAGCCCCAGCATTTT. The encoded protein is CASSMRTVREPQHF. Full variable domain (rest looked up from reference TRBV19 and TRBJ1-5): DGGITQSPKYLFRKEGQNVTLSCEQNLNHDAMYWYRQDPGQGLRLIYYSQIVNDFQKGDIAEGYSVSREKKESFPLTVTSAQKNPTAFYLCASSMRTVREPQHFGDGTRLSIL.

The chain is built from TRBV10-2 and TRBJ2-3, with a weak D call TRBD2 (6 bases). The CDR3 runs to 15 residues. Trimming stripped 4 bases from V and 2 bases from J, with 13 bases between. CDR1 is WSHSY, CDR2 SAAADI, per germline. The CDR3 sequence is CASSGLAELTDTQYF. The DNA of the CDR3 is TGCGCCAGCAGTGGGTTAGCGGAACTCACAGATACGCAGTATTTT.